The following is a TCR beta chain sequence with its context. Its target is not known. This sample was taken from a study of graft-versus-host responses after intestinal transplantation. Across the whole study: Recipients underwent multivisceral, liver-intestinal, or isolated intestinal transplants. Every transplant recipient was induced with anti-thymocyte globulin, then maintained on tacrolimus and steroids for about 3 years.

Whole-study results and caveats: Among recipient marrow samples, GvH clones were found; some appeared first in ileum or blood. Early after transplant, HvG clones declined as circulating GvH clones peaked.

The protocol was immunoSEQ multiplex PCR, while the TCRdb copy is restricted to in-frame clones and leaves out a portion. The profile shows more than 90,000 clones, 90% to 95% of them singletons. The source material was unstimulated CD4+ T cells sorted from spleen or lymph node cells, sampled before transplant. This sequence was found in a human donor who was the organ donor for an intestinal transplant.

This CDR3 reads CASSLGLEQYF. The CDR3 DNA reads TGTGCCAGCAGCTTAGGGCTCGAGCAGTACTTC. The chain joins TRBV11-2 to TRBJ2-5; no clear D. The last part of the DNA fits TRBJ2-7 better; the J call may be wrong. The CDR3 totals 11 residues. Germline CDR1 SGHAT, CDR2 FQNNGV.